This T cell receptor beta chain was identified in a study of T-cell reconstitution after alpha-beta-depleted transplantation in children. TCRbeta library construction was performed incorporating unique molecular identifiers. TCRdb processed the PCR reads anew with MiXCR; each CDR3 protein has one entry. This sample has about 980,000 distinct CDR3 sequences; about 26% occur once, and the top ten carry over 25%. Trimming removed 4 bases from V and 1 base from J, with 22 bases in between. Germline-derived CDR1 and CDR2 are MNHEY and SVGAGI. The CDR3 sequence is 18 residues long. The V call is TRBV6-5, the J call TRBJ1-1; D remains unclear. This TCR came from a boy in the first two years of life who had a stem cell transplant for SCID, so the T cells may come from the graft donor. Specimen: PBMCs, mostly from graft donor cells, collected 360 days after TCRalphabeta/CD19-depleted stem cell transplant. CDR3 amino acids: CASSFSPFSQGSNTEAFF. The CDR3 region has the DNA TGTGCCAGCAGTTTTTCCCCATTCTCACAAGGCTCGAACACTGAAGCTTTCTTT.